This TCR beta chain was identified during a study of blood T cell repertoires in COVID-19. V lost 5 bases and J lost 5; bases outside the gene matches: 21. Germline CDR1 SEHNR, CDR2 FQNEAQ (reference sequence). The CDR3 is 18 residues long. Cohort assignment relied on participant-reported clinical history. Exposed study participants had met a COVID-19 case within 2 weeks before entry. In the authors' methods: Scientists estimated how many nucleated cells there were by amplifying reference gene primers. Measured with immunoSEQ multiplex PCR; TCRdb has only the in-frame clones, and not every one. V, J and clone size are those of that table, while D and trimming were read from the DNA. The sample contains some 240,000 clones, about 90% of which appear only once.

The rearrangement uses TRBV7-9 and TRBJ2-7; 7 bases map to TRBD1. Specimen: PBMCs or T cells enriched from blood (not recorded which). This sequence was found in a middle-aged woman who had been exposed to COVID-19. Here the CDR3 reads CASSIWASTTGSFHEQYF. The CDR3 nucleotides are TGTGCCAGCAGCATCTGGGCGAGTACGACAGGGTCATTCCACGAGCAGTACTTC. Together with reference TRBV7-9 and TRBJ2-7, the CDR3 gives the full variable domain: DTGVSQNPRHKITKRGQNVTFRCDPISEHNRLYWYRQTLGQGPEFLTYFQNEAQLEKSRLLSDRFSAERPKGSFSTLEIQRTEQGDSAMYLCASSIWASTTGSFHEQYFGPGTRLTVT.